The present entry profiles one T cell receptor (beta chain) with its context. A much more abundant neighbour one base away suggests this may be a read error. Germline lookup yields CDR1 MDHEN and CDR2 SYDVKM. The CDR3 runs to 15 residues. TCRdb ran MiXCR on the reads and lists one entry per CDR3 protein. The data contain approximately 250,000 distinct CDR3 sequences, more than 25% of them singletons. This record comes from a study of kidney transplant recipient with SARS-CoV-2 infection. The chain employs TRBV28 and TRBJ1-2, with a tentative D call TRBD1 (5 bases). The input for sequencing was a blood sample, taken at baseline and on day 111 from a kidney transplant recipient. This sequence originates from a male patient younger than 45 who had COVID-19 and was a kidney transplant recipient. Part of the T cells may come from the graft donor. The CDR3 is CASSPYLQEGYGHTF. CDR3 sequence (DNA): TGTGCCAGCAGTCCTTATCTACAGGAGGGCTATGGCCACACCTTC.